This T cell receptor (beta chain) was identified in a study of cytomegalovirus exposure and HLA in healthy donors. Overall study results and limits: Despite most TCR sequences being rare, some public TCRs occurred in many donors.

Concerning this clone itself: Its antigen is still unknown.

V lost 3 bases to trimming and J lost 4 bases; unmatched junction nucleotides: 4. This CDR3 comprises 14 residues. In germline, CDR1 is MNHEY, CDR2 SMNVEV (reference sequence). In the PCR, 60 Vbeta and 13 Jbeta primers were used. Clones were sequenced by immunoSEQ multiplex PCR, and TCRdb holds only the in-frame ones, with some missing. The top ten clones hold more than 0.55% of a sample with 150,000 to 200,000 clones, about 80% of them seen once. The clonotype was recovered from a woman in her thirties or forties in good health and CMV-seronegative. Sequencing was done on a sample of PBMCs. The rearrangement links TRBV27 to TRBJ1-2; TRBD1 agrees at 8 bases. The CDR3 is CASSFGTGGYGYTF. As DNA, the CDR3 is TGTGCCAGCAGTTTTGGGACAGGAGGCTATGGCTACACCTTC.